The present entry profiles one T cell receptor (beta chain) with its context. Its antigen remains unidentified. Per the original data handling: Sequenced samples showed a median of approximately 96,000 TCRs each, with counts running from about 20,000 to 690,000. TCRdb re-derived calls from the RACE reads in MiXCR, one entry per CDR3 protein. These V and J calls are TCRdb output, not the study's own analysis. The sample carries about 160,000 distinct CDR3 sequences, approximately 30% recorded once. Time point of the sample: patch test 3, about 24 weeks after DPC sensitization. Sample treatment: therapeutic diphenylcyclopropenone sensitization with weekly scalp DPC. Blood sampling preceded each patch test application. This sample stems from a study of human T cells and chemical hapten exposure. Study-wide context: Each week of the roughly 26-week study, patients had diphenylcyclopropenone applied to the scalp. Study-level points and caveats: Controls formed significantly fewer large CDR3 similarity clusters than expanded TCRs did.

This CDR3 comprises 13 residues. The germline V and J ends were trimmed by 3 bases and 4 bases, with 7 bases remaining between them. This receptor was identified in a woman under 30 with alopecia areata. Some clones in this sample may be carry-over from other donors' samples. The V and J genes are TRBV12-3 or TRBV12-4 and TRBJ1-5; D ambiguous. This specimen was whole blood, taken in connection with sensitization to the hapten diphenylcyclopropenone (DPC). This chain's CDR3 is CASSFGRNQPQHF. The CDR3 DNA is TGTGCCAGCAGTTTTGGAAGGAATCAGCCCCAGCATTTT.